This T cell receptor (beta chain) was captured by sequencing in a study of T cell clonotyping in hematopoietic cell transplantation. The length of the CDR3 is 17 residues. V was pared by 0 bases and J by 1 base, with 10 bases between. Germline assignment: CDR1 LGHNA and CDR2 YNFKEQ. The data were produced by immunoSEQ multiplex PCR, yet TCRdb's version contains in-frame clones alone and is incomplete. The data contain over 10,000 clones, 40% to 60% of them singletons. The sequenced sample was peripheral blood mononuclear cells. This TCR was sampled from a man aged 50 or older in good health. Some clones in this sample may be carry-over from other donors' samples. The rearrangement uses TRBV4-2 and TRBJ1-6; weak D call: TRBD1 (6 bases). The chain's CDR3 is CASSQEVGASYNSPLHF. The DNA of the CDR3 is TGTGCCAGCAGCCAAGAAGTGGGGGCGTCCTATAATTCACCCCTCCACTTT.